Listed below are T cell receptor beta chains from one sample, sequenced in a study of OX40 agonist ivuxolimab in advanced cancers. The table came from immunoSEQ multiplex PCR; TCRdb's copy has only in-frame clones and leaves some out. This sample has around 70,000 clones; about 85% occur once, and the top ten carry approximately 5%. Source: CD4+ or CD8+ T cells sorted from blood, taken in a trial of the OX40 agonist ivuxolimab. Receptors were obtained from an adult with an advanced solid tumor such as melanoma, head and neck, liver or kidney cancer. Both conserved end residues are part of each CDR3. Fields, in order: D gene, J gene, clone size, V gene, CDR3 DNA, CDR3 protein. D genes are given only for firm matches. Only some rows state a clone size, as once, few, many or a class for expanded clones.

TRBD2 | TRBJ2-7 | NA | TRBV6-5 | TGTGCCAGCACCCTACTAGCGGGAGATAGCGAGCAGTACTTC | CASTLLAGDSEQYF
TRBD1 | TRBJ1-5 | once | TRBV7-6 | TGTGCCAGCAGCCCGCTGGACAGGGTCAATCAGCCCCAGCATTTT | CASSPLDRVNQPQHF
NA | TRBJ1-1 | NA | TRBV6-1 | TGTGCCAGCAAAAGGGGACCGATGAACACTGAAGCTTTCTTT | CASKRGPMNTEAFF
NA | TRBJ1-5 | NA | TRBV6-1 | TGTGCCAGCAGTGCCCAGGCCTCGGGTCAGCCCCAGCATTTT | CASSAQASGQPQHF
NA | TRBJ1-1 | NA | TRBV7-2 | TGTGCCAGCAGCTTAGGACCTGGGGCTTTCTTT | CASSLGPGAFF
NA | TRBJ1-6 | NA | TRBV28 | TGTGCCAGCAGTCTAGTCTCCTATAATTCACCCCTCCACTTT | CASSLVSYNSPLHF
NA | TRBJ2-6 | NA | TRBV11-3 | TGTGCCAGCAGCTTTACCGACGGAAACTCTGGGGCCAACGTCCTGACTTTC | CASSFTDGNSGANVLTF
TRBD2 | TRBJ2-1 | NA | TRBV19 | TGTGCCAGTAGTAAGTCCTCTAGCGGGAGGGCCGGTGAGCAGTTCTTC | CASSKSSSGRAGEQFF
NA | TRBJ1-5 | few | TRBV7-9 | TGTGCCAGCAGCTCGGGGGTCTTCGGGGATCAGCCCCAGCATTTT | CASSSGVFGDQPQHF
NA | TRBJ1-4 | NA | TRBV6-5 | TGTGCCAGCAGGGGACAAATTAATGAAAAACTGTTTTTT | CASRGQINEKLFF
NA | TRBJ1-1 | NA | TRBV10-3 | TGTGCCATCAGTGACTCCGGGACACTGAACACTGAAGCTTTCTTT | CAISDSGTLNTEAFF
NA | TRBJ2-3 | NA | TRBV5-1 | TGCGCCAGCAGCTTGTATAGGGGCGCAGATACGCAGTATTTT | CASSLYRGADTQYF
NA | TRBJ1-5 | NA | TRBV7-9 | TGTGCCAGCAGCTTAACCGGGGGCAATCAGCCCCAGCATTTT | CASSLTGGNQPQHF
TRBD2 | TRBJ2-7 | NA | TRBV6-1 | TGTGCCAGCAAAGGGACTAGCGGGACCACCTACGAGCAGTACTTC | CASKGTSGTTYEQYF
NA | TRBJ1-5 | NA | TRBV19 | TGTGCCAGTAGTATAACAGGACATTTAAATCAGCCCCAGCATTTT | CASSITGHLNQPQHF
TRBD2 | TRBJ2-7 | NA | TRBV7-8 | TGTGCCAGCAGCACCTGGACTAGCGGGTACGAGCAGTACTTC | CASSTWTSGYEQYF
TRBD2 | TRBJ2-1 | NA | TRBV5-1 | TGCGCCAGTTTAGCGGGAGGCTCCCTCACCAACAATGAGCAGTTCTTC | CASLAGGSLTNNEQFF
NA | TRBJ2-5 | once | TRBV7-3 | TGTGCCAGCAGCTTAGGGGTCGGGGAGACCCAGTACTTC | CASSLGVGETQYF
TRBD2 | TRBJ2-1 | NA | TRBV9 | TGTGCCAGCAGCTTAACAACTAGCGGGAGGACAACTATCTCCTACAATGAGCAGTTCTTC | CASSLTTSGRTTISYNEQFF
NA | TRBJ1-1 | NA | TRBV9 | TGTGCCAGCAGCGTAGCTACCGGGCAGACTGAAGCTTTCTTT | CASSVATGQTEAFF
TRBD2 | TRBJ2-2 | NA | TRBV11-3 | TGTGCCAGCAGCTCCTACGGGGGGAGAGGAACCGGGGAGCTGTTTTTT | CASSSYGGRGTGELFF
NA | TRBJ2-6 | few | TRBV27 | TGTGCCAGCAGCTTAACAGGGGAGGTCGCTGGGGCCAACGTCCTGACTTTC | CASSLTGEVAGANVLTF
NA | TRBJ1-1 | NA | TRBV6-6 | TGTGCCAGCATTTACTCCCCGGAGTACACTGAAGCTTTCTTT | CASIYSPEYTEAFF
TRBD2 | TRBJ2-2 | NA | TRBV30 | TGTGCCTGGAGGAGGCCCCCCCACACCACTAGCGGGACCTCAGTCGGGGAGCTGTTTTTT | CAWRRPPHTTSGTSVGELFF
TRBD2 | TRBJ2-2 | NA | TRBV4-2 | TGTGCCTCCAACAAAGGACTAGCGGGAGCTTCCGGGGAGCTGTTTTTT | CASNKGLAGASGELFF
TRBD1 | TRBJ1-1 | NA | TRBV2 | TGTGCCAGCAGGGGGGGACAGCAGAACGCTGAAGCTTTCTTT | CASRGGQQNAEAFF
NA | TRBJ1-5 | NA | TRBV7-8 | TGTGCCAGCAGCGGGGGGCAGGGGTCGAATCAGCCCCAGCATTTT | CASSGGQGSNQPQHF
NA | TRBJ1-6 | medium-sized | TRBV5-8 | TGTGCCAGCAGCTTAGGACGGTGGCCACCCCTCCACTTT | CASSLGRWPPLHF
NA | TRBJ1-2 | NA | TRBV5-1 | TGCGCCAGCAAACGGACAGCCACTGATAACTATGGCTACACCTTC | CASKRTATDNYGYTF
NA | TRBJ2-7 | NA | TRBV6-5 | TGTGCCAGCAGTTACTCGACTACCTACGAGCAGTACTTC | CASSYSTTYEQYF
NA | TRBJ1-2 | NA | TRBV2 | TGTGCCATTTCAGGGAACTATGGCTACACCTTC | CAISGNYGYTF
NA | TRBJ1-1 | NA | TRBV6-6 | TGTGCCAGCAGTCTCCGGGGGAACACTGAAGCTTTCTTT | CASSLRGNTEAFF
NA | TRBJ1-5 | NA | TRBV5-8 | TGTGCCAGCAGCTTGTACCAGAACAATCAGCCCCAGCATTTT | CASSLYQNNQPQHF
NA | TRBJ2-3 | NA | TRBV7-9 | TGTGCCAGCAGCCAAGCACTAGGCCTAACTAGCACAGATACGCAGTATTTT | CASSQALGLTSTDTQYF
NA | TRBJ1-5 | NA | TRBV6-1 | TGTGCCAGCAGTGAGGGGGAAGATATAGGGTCTCAGCCCCAGCATTTT | CASSEGEDIGSQPQHF
NA | TRBJ2-3 | NA | TRBV25-1 | TGTGCCAGCAGTGAGACAGATACGCAGTATTTT | CASSETDTQYF
TRBD1 | TRBJ1-2 | NA | TRBV6-5 | TGTGCCAGCAGTTACTCGGGACAGGGGAGCTATGGCTACACCTTC | CASSYSGQGSYGYTF
TRBD2 | TRBJ2-1 | NA | TRBV9 | TGTGCCAGCAGCCATAATCTAAAACTAGCGGGAGGTAAAGATGAGCAGTTCTTC | CASSHNLKLAGGKDEQFF
NA | TRBJ1-6 | NA | TRBV5-1 | TGCGCCAGCAGCCCTCGGGGGAGCTCCTATAATTCACCCCTCCACTTT | CASSPRGSSYNSPLHF
TRBD2 | TRBJ2-1 | NA | TRBV18 | TGTGCCAGCTCACGCGGGACTAGCGGCTACAATGAGCAGTTCTTC | CASSRGTSGYNEQFF
TRBD2 | TRBJ2-3 | once | TRBV7-2 | TGTGCCAGCAGCCGATGGAGTGGCGGGGGAACAGATACGCAGTATTTT | CASSRWSGGGTDTQYF
TRBD1 | TRBJ2-7 | NA | TRBV7-9 | TGTGCCAGCAGCTTATTGGGACAGGAGGTCGAGCAGTACTTC | CASSLLGQEVEQYF
TRBD1 | TRBJ1-6 | few | TRBV11-3 | TGTGCCAGCAGCCCTCAGGGGGCCACGCTGTCACCCCTCCACTTT | CASSPQGATLSPLHF
TRBD1 | TRBJ1-3 | NA | TRBV18 | TGTGCCAGCTCACCACAGGACAGGGGGCCTGGCGGAGACACCATATATTTT | CASSPQDRGPGGDTIYF
NA | TRBJ2-5 | NA | TRBV7-8 | TGTGCCAGCAGCCCCGCCCAGTTTACCGAAGAGACCCAGTACTTC | CASSPAQFTEETQYF
NA | TRBJ2-4 | NA | TRBV6-5 | NA | CASSTSSQGNIQYF
TRBD1 | TRBJ1-1 | NA | TRBV9 | TGTGCCAGCAGCGTAGTCGCGGACAGGCGAAACACTGAAGCTTTCTTT | CASSVVADRRNTEAFF
NA | TRBJ1-4 | NA | TRBV27 | TGTGCCAGCAGTTTAAGTGGTAGGTATGAAAAACTGTTTTTT | CASSLSGRYEKLFF
TRBD2 | TRBJ2-7 | NA | TRBV19 | TGTGCCAGTAGTATGCAACTAGCGGGTGCTTACGAGCAGTACTTC | CASSMQLAGAYEQYF
NA | TRBJ1-3 | NA | TRBV28 | TGTGCCAGCAAATCGGGCGGATTGTCTGGAAACACCATATATTTT | CASKSGGLSGNTIYF
NA | TRBJ2-5 | NA | TRBV6-1 | TGTGCCACCAGGGGGGCGGGAGCGGAGACCCAGTACTTC | CATRGAGAETQYF
TRBD2 | TRBJ2-5 | NA | TRBV7-9 | TGTGCCAGCAGCCAAGCGGGAGGGGACCAAGAGACCCAGTACTTC | CASSQAGGDQETQYF
NA | TRBJ1-2 | NA | TRBV5-4 | TGTGCCAGCAGCTTGGACGCTACCCGAGGTGGCTACACCTTC | CASSLDATRGGYTF
TRBD1 | TRBJ2-7 | few | TRBV6-6 | TGTGCCAGCAGTGCACAGGGGGTATCCTACGAGCAGTACTTC | CASSAQGVSYEQYF
NA | TRBJ1-6 | few | TRBV5-1 | TGCGCCAGCAGCTCCAAAGAACAGGGTATGGATAATTCACCCCTCCACTTT | CASSSKEQGMDNSPLHF